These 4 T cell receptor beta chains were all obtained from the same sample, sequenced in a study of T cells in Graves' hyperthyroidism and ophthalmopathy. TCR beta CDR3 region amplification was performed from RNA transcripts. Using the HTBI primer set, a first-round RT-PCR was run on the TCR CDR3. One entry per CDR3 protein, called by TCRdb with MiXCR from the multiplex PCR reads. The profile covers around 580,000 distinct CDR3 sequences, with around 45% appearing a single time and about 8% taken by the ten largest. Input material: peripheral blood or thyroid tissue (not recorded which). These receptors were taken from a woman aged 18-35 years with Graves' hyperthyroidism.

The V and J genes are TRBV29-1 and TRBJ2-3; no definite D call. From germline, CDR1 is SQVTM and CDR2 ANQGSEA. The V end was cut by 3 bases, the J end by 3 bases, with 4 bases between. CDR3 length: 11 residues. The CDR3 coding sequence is TGCAGCGTTGAGGGAACAGATACGCAGTATTTT. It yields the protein CSVEGTDTQYF.

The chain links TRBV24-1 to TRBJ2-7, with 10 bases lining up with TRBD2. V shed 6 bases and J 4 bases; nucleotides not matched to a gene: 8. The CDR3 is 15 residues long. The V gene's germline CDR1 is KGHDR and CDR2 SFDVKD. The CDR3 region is CATSSSPGLAYEQYF. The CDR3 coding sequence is TGTGCCACCAGTTCTTCCCCGGGACTAGCGTACGAGCAGTACTTC.

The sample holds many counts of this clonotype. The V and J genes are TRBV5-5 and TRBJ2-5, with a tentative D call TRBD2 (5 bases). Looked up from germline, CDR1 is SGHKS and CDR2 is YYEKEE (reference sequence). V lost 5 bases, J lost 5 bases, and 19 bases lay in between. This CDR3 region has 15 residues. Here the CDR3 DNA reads TGTGCCAGCAGTTCCAGGACTCAAAACACGGAGACCCAGTACTTC. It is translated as CASSSRTQNTETQYF.

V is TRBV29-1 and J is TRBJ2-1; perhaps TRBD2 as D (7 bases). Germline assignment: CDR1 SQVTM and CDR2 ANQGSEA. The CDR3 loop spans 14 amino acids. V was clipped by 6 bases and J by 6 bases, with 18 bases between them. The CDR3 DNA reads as TGCAGCGTAAAGGGGGGGAGAGTCGGCAATGAGCAGTTCTTC. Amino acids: CSVKGGRVGNEQFF.